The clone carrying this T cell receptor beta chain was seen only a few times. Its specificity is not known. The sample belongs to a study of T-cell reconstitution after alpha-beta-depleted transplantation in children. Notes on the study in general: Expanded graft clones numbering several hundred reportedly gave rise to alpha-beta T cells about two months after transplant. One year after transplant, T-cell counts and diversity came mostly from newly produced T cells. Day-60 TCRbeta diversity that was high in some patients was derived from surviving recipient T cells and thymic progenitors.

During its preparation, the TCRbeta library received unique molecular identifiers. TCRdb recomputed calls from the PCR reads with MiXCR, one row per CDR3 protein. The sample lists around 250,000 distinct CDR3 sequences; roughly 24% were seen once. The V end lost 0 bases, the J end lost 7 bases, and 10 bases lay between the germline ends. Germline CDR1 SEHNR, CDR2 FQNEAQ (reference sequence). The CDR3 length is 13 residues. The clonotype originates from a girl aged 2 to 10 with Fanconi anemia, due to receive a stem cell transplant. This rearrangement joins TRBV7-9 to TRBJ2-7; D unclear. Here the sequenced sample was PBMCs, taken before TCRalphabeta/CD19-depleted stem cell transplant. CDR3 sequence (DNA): TGTGCCAGCAGCTTAGCGGTTATGGGTGAGCAGTACTTC. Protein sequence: CASSLAVMGEQYF.